The present TCR beta chain was sequenced within a study of blood T cell repertoires in COVID-19. Participant reports of clinical history set cohort assignment. Germline loops: CDR1 ENHRY, CDR2 SYGVKD. The CDR3 sequence is 13 residues long. V shed 3 bases, J shed 8 bases, and the junction held 6 bases outside the gene matches. Original handling: Amplification with reference gene primers provided the estimates of nucleated cell counts. TCRdb keeps only in-frame clones here, not all; method: immunoSEQ multiplex PCR. V and J calls plus clone size are reproduced from that table; the DNA served to infer D and trimming. Of about 180,000 clones listed, about 84% are singletons.

Sample: PBMCs or T cells enriched from blood (not recorded which). The origin of this receptor is a woman in her thirties who had recovered from COVID-19. The chain couples TRBV10-3 to TRBJ1-1; 7 bases are shared with TRBD1. DNA of the CDR3: TGTGCCATCAGTGAAGGTGAGGACAGGGAAGCTTTCTTT. It specifies CAISEGEDREAFF.